Below are 32 T cell receptor beta chains sequenced from a single sample in a study of shared clonotypes between healthy human individuals. Profiling relied on immunoSEQ multiplex PCR, and the TCRdb table lists in-frame clones only, not all of them. The sample has 2 million or so clones, 85% to 95% seen once. The sequenced sample consisted of naive CD4+ T cells sorted from blood. Subset here: CD45RA+ positively selected. The origin of the receptors is a man younger than 35 in good health.

The rearrangement joins TRBV7-8 to TRBJ1-2; weak D call: TRBD1 (5 bases). Looked up from germline, CDR1 is SGHVS and CDR2 is FQNEAQ. The V end was cut by 5 bases, the J end by 4 bases, with 17 bases between. The CDR3 covers 15 residues. DNA for the CDR3: TGTGCCAGCAGCCCAGGGCCGGGCCCAGGCTATGGCTACACCTTC. As protein: CASSPGPGPGYGYTF. Complete variable domain (other parts from reference TRBV7-8 and TRBJ1-2): GAGVSQSPRYKVAKRGQDVALRCDPISGHVSLFWYQQALGQGPEFLTYFQNEAQLDKSGLPSDRFFAERPEGSVSTLKIQRTQQEDSAVYLCASSPGPGPGYGYTFGSGTRLTVV.

This chain joins TRBV9 and TRBJ2-5; 11 nucleotides align to TRBD2. CDR1 is SGDLS, CDR2 YYNGEE, per germline. J gave up 5 bases and V 4 bases, and 7 bases lay outside the gene matches. This CDR3 is 15 amino acids long. The CDR3 nucleotides are TGTGCCAGCAGCACCACTAGCGGGAGTACGGAGACCCAGTACTTC. Its protein product is CASSTTSGSTETQYF.

As regards this clone: This may be a read error: a much more frequent sequence differs by one nucleotide. This sample includes further DNA sequences coding for the same CDR3. The chain is built from TRBV10-2 and TRBJ1-1, with D unresolved. V gave up 1 base and J gave up 0 bases, with 9 bases separating them. This CDR3 is built from 15 residues. Germline V lookup: CDR1 WSHSY, CDR2 SAAADI. The CDR3 protein is CASSEWGTLNTEAFF. As DNA, the CDR3 is TGCGCCAGCAGTGAGTGGGGTACGCTGAACACTGAAGCTTTCTTT.

The chain is built from TRBV18 and TRBJ1-2, with TRBD1 identical over 11 bases. The V and J ends lost 3 bases and 6 bases, in that order; junction bases with no gene match: 3. Germline V gives CDR1 KGHSH, CDR2 LQKENI. This CDR3 has 14 amino acids. The CDR3 DNA reads TGTGCCAGCTCACCGAAGGGACAGGGGGATGGCTACACCTTC. The encoded protein is CASSPKGQGDGYTF.

V is TRBV4-1 and J is TRBJ2-5; perhaps D is TRBD1 or TRBD2 (6 bases each). The CDR3 extends over 19 amino acids. With 1 base removed from V and 1 base from J, the gap between germline ends came to 22 bases. Looked up from germline, CDR1 is MGHRA and CDR2 is YSYEKL. DNA of the CDR3: TGCGCCAGCAGCCAAGGGGTTACGGGGGCCCTAACGTCCCAAGAGACCCAGTACTTC. Translation: CASSQGVTGALTSQETQYF.

The chain is built from TRBV5-4 and TRBJ2-7; perhaps TRBD1 as D (7 bases). Germline lookup yields CDR1 SGHNT and CDR2 YYREEE (reference sequence). The CDR3 has 17 amino acids. Trimming cost V 7 bases and J 0 bases, with 23 bases left between them. The DNA of the CDR3 is TGTGCCAGCCGCCATGCGGGTTCAGGGGGGAGCTCCTACGAGCAGTACTTC. This translates into CASRHAGSGGSSYEQYF.

The chain uses TRBV6-5 and TRBJ1-3; D uncertain. CDR1 and CDR2 from the germline V gene are MNHEY and SVGAGI. Trimming took 3 bases from V and 9 from J, leaving 12 bases between them. The CDR3 contains 13 residues. The CDR3 loop is CASSYGRGGTIYF. In nucleotides, the CDR3 is TGTGCCAGCAGTTATGGACGCGGCGGCACCATATATTTT.

V usage is TRBV7-2 and J usage is TRBJ2-3, with 8 nucleotides matching TRBD2. Germline V gene data show CDR1 as SGHTA and CDR2 as FQGNSA. This CDR3 has 17 amino acids. V shed 5 bases and J 6 bases; nucleotides not matched to a gene: 16. DNA for the CDR3: TGTGCCAGCAGCACCCTCCCGCCTGTTAGCGGGACCGATACGCAGTATTTT. This translates into CASSTLPPVSGTDTQYF.

This chain connects TRBV7-9 to TRBJ2-5, with TRBD1 matching over 9 bases. The end of the DNA aligns better with TRBJ2-7, so the J call may be wrong. The CDR3 is 15 amino acids. Germline CDR1 SEHNR, CDR2 FQNEAQ (reference sequence). CDR3 protein: CASSLADRGSYEQYF. The CDR3 nucleotides are TGTGCCAGCAGCTTAGCGGACAGGGGATCCTACGAGCAGTACTTC.

The chain carries TRBV6-5 and TRBJ2-7; a weak D match, TRBD1 (6 bases). CDR1 and CDR2 from the germline V gene are MNHEY and SVGAGI. With 8 bases removed from V and 4 bases from J, the gap between germline ends came to 18 bases. CDR3 size: 14 residues. As DNA, the CDR3 is TGTGCCAGCCGCCCGAGGGGGTTCCCGTACGAGCAGTACTTC. Residues: CASRPRGFPYEQYF.

This clone was observed once. This chain uses TRBV27 with TRBJ1-1; D may be TRBD1 (5 bases). The CDR3 length is 14 residues. Germline CDR1 reads MNHEY; CDR2 reads SMNVEV (reference sequence). V gave up 0 bases and J gave up 2 bases, with 7 bases separating them. Here the CDR3 DNA reads TGTGCCAGCAGTTTATCCAGGGTTAACACTGAAGCTTTCTTT. It specifies CASSLSRVNTEAFF.

V and J are TRBV6-5 and TRBJ2-3; D unresolved. Trimming removed 6 bases from V and 1 base from J, with 8 bases in between. The germline gives CDR1 MNHEY, CDR2 SVGAGI. This CDR3 spans 13 amino acids. The CDR3 here is CASSTEGTDTQYF. The CDR3 DNA reads as TGTGCCAGCAGCACCGAGGGCACAGATACGCAGTATTTT.

As for this clone: The same CDR3 is also encoded by other DNA sequences in this sample. The chain employs TRBV5-6 and TRBJ2-2; D ambiguous. The ends were cut back, 5 bases at V and 4 bases at J, with 9 bases in the middle. Germline CDR1 reads SGHDT; CDR2 reads YYEEEE. This CDR3 region has 13 residues. DNA of the CDR3: TGTGCCAGCAGTCCCCAAAGCACCGGGGAGCTGTTTTTT. It yields the protein CASSPQSTGELFF.

This clone has a single count. The chain has TRBV19 and TRBJ2-7; D may be TRBD1 (7 bases). CDR3 length: 14 amino acids. Trimming removed 3 bases from V and 3 bases from J, with 12 bases in between. Germline CDR1 and CDR2: LNHDA and SQIVND (reference sequence). The CDR3 spells CASSMNRGGYEQYF. CDR3 nucleotide sequence: TGTGCCAGTAGTATGAACAGGGGAGGCTACGAGCAGTACTTC.

The gene calls are TRBV6-5 and TRBJ2-7, with a weak D call TRBD2 (6 bases). The CDR3 length is 15 residues. V was pared by 11 bases and J by 4 bases, with 24 bases between. Germline assignment: CDR1 MNHEY and CDR2 SVGAGI. The CDR3 here is CARNKGRWGRYEQYF. The DNA for the CDR3 is TGTGCCCGTAATAAGGGGAGGTGGGGACGATACGAGCAGTACTTC.

In its sample, this clone was seen once. The rearrangement uses TRBV5-4 and TRBJ2-7; 7 bases line up with TRBD2. The CDR3 contains 14 residues. V lost 2 bases, J lost 5 bases, and 7 bases stayed unmatched. The germline gives CDR1 SGHNT, CDR2 YYREEE (reference sequence). The CDR3 nucleotides read TGTGCCAGCAGCTTTACGCGGGGGATTGACGAGCAGTACTTC. It codes for CASSFTRGIDEQYF. Looking up the rest from reference TRBV5-4 and TRBJ2-7 gives the full variable domain: ETGVTQSPTHLIKTRGQQVTLRCSSQSGHNTVSWYQQALGQGPQFIFQYYREEENGRGNFPPRFSGLQFPNYSSELNVNALELDDSALYLCASSFTRGIDEQYFGPGTRLTVT.

The chain has TRBV9 and TRBJ2-3; the match to TRBD2 covers 7 bases. Germline V gene data show CDR1 as SGDLS and CDR2 as YYNGEE. This CDR3 spans 16 amino acids. Unmatched junction bases numbered 5, after V lost 0 bases and J lost 1 base. The CDR3 here is CASSVARTRGTDTQYF. Here the CDR3 DNA reads TGTGCCAGCAGCGTAGCCAGGACTAGGGGCACAGATACGCAGTATTTT.

This clone was observed a few times. The J gene is TRBJ2-7, the V gene TRBV10-1, with TRBD1 matching over 7 bases. The CDR3 totals 13 residues. Germline CDR1 is WNHNN and CDR2 is SYGVQD (reference sequence). After removal of 4 bases from V and 2 bases from J, the junction contained 2 bases not matched to a gene. The CDR3 DNA reads TGCGCCAGCAGTGCCGGGACAGCCTACGAGCAGTACTTC. The encoded protein is CASSAGTAYEQYF.

Here the CDR3 reads CASSPRVSDLNTEAFF. In nucleotides, the CDR3 is TGTGCCAGCTCACCACGGGTGTCGGACTTAAACACTGAAGCTTTCTTT. The genes are TRBV18 and TRBJ1-1; D gene uncertain. The germline V gene encodes CDR1 KGHSH and CDR2 LQKENI. V lost 1 base and J 2 bases, leaving 14 bases between the germline ends. This CDR3 has 16 residues.

The chain joins TRBV7-2 to TRBJ2-7, with D possibly called TRBD1 or TRBD2 (6 bases each). Germline V gene sequence: CDR1 SGHTA, CDR2 FQGNSA. V shed 0 bases and J shed 5 bases, with 14 bases lying between them. The CDR3 totals 15 residues. This chain's CDR3 is CASSLAGGRPNEQYF. The CDR3, as DNA: TGTGCCAGCAGCTTAGCTGGGGGGCGGCCGAACGAGCAGTACTTC.

The V and J genes are TRBV6-1 and TRBJ1-2, with no clear D. The ends were cut back, 4 bases at V and 7 bases at J, with 19 bases in the middle. Germline CDR1 MNHNS, CDR2 SASEGT. The CDR3 loop spans 15 amino acids. The CDR3 protein is CASSVTPRDFRGYTF. In nucleotides, the CDR3 is TGTGCCAGCAGTGTCACCCCCCGTGACTTTCGTGGCTACACCTTC.

This chain links TRBV4-1 with TRBJ1-6; D is unresolved. Germline CDR1 and CDR2: MGHRA and YSYEKL. The CDR3 spans 14 residues. Trimming left V 3 bases short and J 7 bases short, with 10 bases between. The CDR3 loop is CASSHPTVNSPLHF. The CDR3 DNA reads as TGCGCCAGCAGCCATCCGACGGTAAATTCACCCCTCCACTTT.

This chain uses TRBV28 with TRBJ2-1; TRBD2 matches at 8 bases. This CDR3 contains 15 residues. CDR1 MDHEN and CDR2 SYDVKM come from the germline V gene. The junction had 8 bases not matched to a gene; V was cut back by 3 bases and J by 7 bases. CDR3: CASSLSAGGPNEQFF. Here the CDR3 DNA reads TGTGCCAGCAGTTTGTCTGCGGGGGGCCCGAATGAGCAGTTCTTC.

This chain connects TRBV6-6 to TRBJ1-6, with D perhaps TRBD1 (5 bases). Between the trimmed V and J ends, which lost 7 bases and 10 bases, there was a span of 11 bases. The CDR3 runs 12 residues. The V gene's germline CDR1 is MNHNY and CDR2 SVGAGI (reference sequence). This CDR3 reads CASTREYSPLHF. The CDR3 nucleotides read TGTGCCAGCACCAGGGAATACTCACCCCTCCACTTT.

CDR3 region: CAWNRGDTEAFF. The CDR3 nucleotides read TGTGCCTGGAACAGGGGTGACACTGAAGCTTTCTTT. The chain links TRBV30 to TRBJ1-1, with 7 bases matching TRBD1. The CDR3 runs to 12 residues. The germline gives CDR1 GTSNPN, CDR2 SVGIG (reference sequence). V was pared by 4 bases and J by 3 bases, with 2 bases of the junction left unmatched.

This chain uses TRBV30 with TRBJ1-2, with a tentative D call TRBD1 (6 bases). Between the trimmed V and J ends, which lost 5 bases and 3 bases, there was a span of 13 bases. The germline V gene has CDR1 GTSNPN and CDR2 SVGIG (reference sequence). The CDR3 consists of 13 residues. The CDR3 spells CAWGQTNYYGYTF. As DNA, the CDR3 is TGTGCCTGGGGACAGACGAACTACTATGGCTACACCTTC. Combining the CDR3 with reference TRBV30 and TRBJ1-2 gives the whole variable domain SQTIHQWPATLVQPVGSPLSLECTVEGTSNPNLYWYRQAAGRGLQLLFYSVGIGQISSEVPQNLSASRPQDRQFILSSKKLLLSDSGFYLCAWGQTNYYGYTFGSGTRLTVV.

CDR3 sequence (DNA): TGTGCCAGCTCACCACTAACTAGCGGGAGTGAGCAGTTCTTC. Its protein is CASSPLTSGSEQFF. This sequence joins TRBV18 and TRBJ2-1, with 11 nucleotides matching TRBD2. The CDR3 consists of 14 residues. CDR1 KGHSH and CDR2 LQKENI come from the germline V gene. J lost 9 bases, V lost 1 base, and 2 bases had no gene match.

On this clone itself: The same CDR3 arises from other DNA sequences in this sample as well. The chain combines TRBV9 with TRBJ1-1; D is unresolved. V lost 2 bases and J 3 bases, leaving 11 bases between the germline ends. CDR3 length equals 14 residues. Germline loops: CDR1 SGDLS, CDR2 YYNGEE. The chain's CDR3 is CASSVGVGDTEAFF. Written as DNA, the CDR3 is TGTGCCAGCAGCGTCGGGGTCGGGGACACTGAAGCTTTCTTT.

V is TRBV7-9 and J is TRBJ2-1, with D hard to call. Trimming pared 4 bases from V and 4 bases from J, leaving 8 bases between. The CDR3 length is 13 residues. The germline CDR1 and CDR2 sequences are SEHNR and FQNEAQ (reference sequence). The CDR3 is CASSSDGYNEQFF. The CDR3 DNA sequence: TGTGCCAGCAGCTCGGACGGGTACAATGAGCAGTTCTTC.

The V and J genes are TRBV4-3 and TRBJ1-4; no reliable D call. The CDR3 contains 12 residues. Germline V lookup: CDR1 LGHNA, CDR2 YSLEER. V was cut by 1 base and J by 10 bases, with 7 bases left in between. The chain's CDR3 is CASSQVGGKLFF. The CDR3 nucleotides read TGCGCCAGCAGCCAAGTTGGAGGAAAACTGTTTTTT.

This chain joins TRBV5-6 and TRBJ2-7; 7 nucleotides match TRBD1. This CDR3 comprises 13 residues. Germline CDR1 reads SGHDT; CDR2 reads YYEEEE. V lost 4 bases to trimming and J lost 3 bases; unmatched junction nucleotides: 4. The CDR3 sequence is CASSPYRGYEQYF. The CDR3 DNA is TGTGCCAGCAGCCCATACAGGGGCTACGAGCAGTACTTC.

The rearrangement joins TRBV7-9 to TRBJ2-5; D is perhaps TRBD1 or TRBD2 (5 bases each). CDR3 length: 15 amino acids. Trimming left V 5 bases short and J 5 bases short, with 18 bases between. Looked up from germline, CDR1 is SEHNR and CDR2 is FQNEAQ (reference sequence). The DNA for the CDR3 is TGTGCCAGCAGCGACCTGGGGCCCCGCGGGGAGACCCAGTACTTC. This translates into CASSDLGPRGETQYF.